A selection of T cell receptor beta chains follows, all from one sample in a study of OX40 agonist ivuxolimab in advanced cancers. TCRdb's table, derived via immunoSEQ multiplex PCR, lists solely in-frame clones and lacks some. The data contain approximately 70,000 clones, around nine tenths of them singletons. Sequencing used CD4+ or CD8+ T cells sorted from blood, obtained in a trial of the OX40 agonist ivuxolimab. The receptors shown here come from an adult with an advanced solid tumor such as melanoma, head and neck, liver or kidney cancer. The CDR3 runs from the conserved cysteine through the conserved F or W. A D gene is named only where the DNA matches it firmly. Only part of the rows carry a size: once, few, many, or a class if the clone is expanded.

D gene: TRBD2; J gene: TRBJ2-7; V gene: TRBV7-3; clone size: -; CDR3 DNA: TGTGCCAGCAGCCCATACGGGGGGGGTGACTACGAGCAGTACTTC; CDR3 protein: CASSPYGGGDYEQYF
D gene: TRBD1; J gene: TRBJ2-1; V gene: TRBV28; clone size: -; CDR3 DNA: TGTGCCAGCAACCTTCTTCGACGGACAGGAGTTTACAATGAGCAGTTCTTC; CDR3 protein: CASNLLRRTGVYNEQFF
D gene: -; J gene: TRBJ1-2; V gene: TRBV6-1; clone size: -; CDR3 DNA: TGTGCCAGCAGTCCACGCAGAGGGGCAGCCTATGGCTACACCTTC; CDR3 protein: CASSPRRGAAYGYTF
D gene: -; J gene: TRBJ1-2; V gene: TRBV13; clone size: -; CDR3 DNA: TGTGCCAGCAGCACATCGGGGGCAGGGAGTCGGAACTATGGCTACACCTTC; CDR3 protein: CASSTSGAGSRNYGYTF
D gene: -; J gene: TRBJ1-4; V gene: TRBV27; clone size: -; CDR3 DNA: TGTGCCAGCAGTTTAATGGGGGCGAACGAAAAACTGTTTTTT; CDR3 protein: CASSLMGANEKLFF
D gene: -; J gene: TRBJ2-7; V gene: TRBV4-3; clone size: -; CDR3 DNA: TGCGCCAGCAGCCAGGACCGGGCCCCGTCCTACGAGCAGTACTTC; CDR3 protein: CASSQDRAPSYEQYF
D gene: -; J gene: TRBJ1-2; V gene: TRBV6-6; clone size: -; CDR3 DNA: TGTGCCAGCAGCAACAGTAGGGATGGCTACACCTTC; CDR3 protein: CASSNSRDGYTF
D gene: -; J gene: TRBJ1-1; V gene: TRBV19; clone size: -; CDR3 DNA: TGTGCCAGTAGTATATGGGAGAACACTGAAGCTTTCTTT; CDR3 protein: CASSIWENTEAFF
D gene: -; J gene: TRBJ2-7; V gene: TRBV6-5; clone size: -; CDR3 DNA: TGTGCCAGCAGTTACAATCAGGGGAACGAGCAGTACTTC; CDR3 protein: CASSYNQGNEQYF
D gene: -; J gene: TRBJ2-1; V gene: TRBV5-6; clone size: -; CDR3 DNA: TGTGCCAGCAGTCCGGGGACACTGGCCTTAAGCTCCTACAATGAGCAGTTCTTC; CDR3 protein: CASSPGTLALSSYNEQFF
D gene: TRBD1; J gene: TRBJ2-3; V gene: TRBV10-3; clone size: -; CDR3 DNA: TGTGCCATCAGCCCGGGACAGGGGTCAGATACGCAGTATTTT; CDR3 protein: CAISPGQGSDTQYF
D gene: TRBD2; J gene: TRBJ2-3; V gene: TRBV27; clone size: -; CDR3 DNA: TGTGCCAGCACCCCCCTCTCGACTAGCGGCACAGATACGCAGTATTTT; CDR3 protein: CASTPLSTSGTDTQYF
D gene: TRBD2; J gene: TRBJ2-7; V gene: TRBV4-1; clone size: -; CDR3 DNA: TGCGCCAGCAGCCAAGATCTTGGGAGGGGATTCTACGAGCAGTACTTC; CDR3 protein: CASSQDLGRGFYEQYF
D gene: -; J gene: TRBJ1-1; V gene: TRBV30; clone size: -; CDR3 DNA: TGTGCCTGGAGTGTACTCGGGGTGAACACTGAAGCTTTCTTT; CDR3 protein: CAWSVLGVNTEAFF
D gene: TRBD1; J gene: TRBJ2-7; V gene: TRBV7-9; clone size: -; CDR3 DNA: TGTGCCAGCGTTGGACAGGGGCCCCACGAGCAGTACTTC; CDR3 protein: CASVGQGPHEQYF
D gene: -; J gene: TRBJ2-2; V gene: TRBV15; clone size: -; CDR3 DNA: TGTGCCACCAGCAGAGGAACCGGGGAGCTGTTTTTT; CDR3 protein: CATSRGTGELFF
D gene: TRBD1; J gene: TRBJ1-1; V gene: TRBV9; clone size: -; CDR3 DNA: TGTGCCAGCAGCGTAGAGGAGGGGACAGGTCTGAACACTGAAGCTTTCTTT; CDR3 protein: CASSVEEGTGLNTEAFF
D gene: TRBD2; J gene: TRBJ2-1; V gene: TRBV27; clone size: -; CDR3 DNA: TGTGCCAGCAGTCCGGCTAGCGGCTTGAGGAACAATGAGCAGTTCTTC; CDR3 protein: CASSPASGLRNNEQFF
D gene: TRBD2; J gene: TRBJ2-3; V gene: TRBV9; clone size: -; CDR3 DNA: TGTGCCAGCAGCGTAGTAGCGGGGGGACCAGATACGCAGTATTTT; CDR3 protein: CASSVVAGGPDTQYF
D gene: -; J gene: TRBJ2-7; V gene: TRBV4-1; clone size: -; CDR3 DNA: TGCGCCAGCAGCCAAGATCTCAGCCTCGAGCAGTACTTC; CDR3 protein: CASSQDLSLEQYF
D gene: -; J gene: TRBJ1-6; V gene: TRBV6-1; clone size: -; CDR3 DNA: TGTGCCATCGAAGGCAACTATAATTCACCCCTCCACTTT; CDR3 protein: CAIEGNYNSPLHF
D gene: -; J gene: TRBJ2-5; V gene: TRBV27; clone size: -; CDR3 DNA: TGTGCCAGCCATGGGGGAGAAGAGACCCAGTACTTC; CDR3 protein: CASHGGEETQYF
D gene: -; J gene: TRBJ1-4; V gene: TRBV9; clone size: -; CDR3 DNA: TGTGCCAGCAGCGCAGACGCACTCTCAACTAATGAAAAACTGTTTTTT; CDR3 protein: CASSADALSTNEKLFF
D gene: -; J gene: TRBJ2-7; V gene: TRBV27; clone size: -; CDR3 DNA: TGTGCCAGCAGTTTATTTTACAGCTACGAGCAGTACTTC; CDR3 protein: CASSLFYSYEQYF
D gene: -; J gene: TRBJ2-3; V gene: TRBV28; clone size: -; CDR3 DNA: TGTGCCAGCAGTTTATTCGGTAGCGGCACAGATACGCAGTATTTT; CDR3 protein: CASSLFGSGTDTQYF
D gene: -; J gene: TRBJ1-2; V gene: TRBV20-1; clone size: -; CDR3 DNA: TGCAGTGCTAGAGAAGGCTATGGCTACACCTTC; CDR3 protein: CSAREGYGYTF
D gene: -; J gene: TRBJ2-2; V gene: TRBV4-1; clone size: once; CDR3 DNA: TGCGCCAGCAGCCAAGATCTGAGGGGTCTCGGGGAGCTGTTTTTT; CDR3 protein: CASSQDLRGLGELFF
D gene: -; J gene: TRBJ2-7; V gene: TRBV11-2; clone size: -; CDR3 DNA: TGTGCCAGCAGCTTCCACCAGGTAGTATACGAGCAGTACTTC; CDR3 protein: CASSFHQVVYEQYF
D gene: TRBD2; J gene: TRBJ2-1; V gene: TRBV4-3; clone size: few; CDR3 DNA: TGCGCCAGCAGCCAAGATAGTGCGGGAGGGGAGGGTAGCTCCTACAATGAGCAGTTCTTC; CDR3 protein: CASSQDSAGGEGSSYNEQFF
D gene: TRBD1; J gene: TRBJ2-5; V gene: TRBV7-9; clone size: -; CDR3 DNA: TGTGCCAGCAGCTTCTCAGGGGGACAAGAGACCCAGTACTTC; CDR3 protein: CASSFSGGQETQYF
D gene: -; J gene: TRBJ1-3; V gene: TRBV27; clone size: -; CDR3 DNA: TGTGCCAGCAGTTCCTCAGGGAGCTCTGGAAACACCATATATTTT; CDR3 protein: CASSSSGSSGNTIYF
D gene: TRBD2; J gene: TRBJ2-3; V gene: TRBV19; clone size: -; CDR3 DNA: TGTGCCAGTAGTTTAGGACTAGCGGGAGGTTACGATACGCAGTATTTT; CDR3 protein: CASSLGLAGGYDTQYF
D gene: -; J gene: TRBJ1-2; V gene: TRBV4-3; clone size: -; CDR3 DNA: TGCGCCAGCAGCCAATATCGGGGTTCGCAGTATGGCTACACCTTC; CDR3 protein: CASSQYRGSQYGYTF
D gene: -; J gene: TRBJ2-7; V gene: TRBV5-1; clone size: -; CDR3 DNA: TGCGCCAGCAGCTTCGGATCAACCTACGAGCAGTACTTC; CDR3 protein: CASSFGSTYEQYF
D gene: -; J gene: TRBJ2-2; V gene: TRBV7-3; clone size: -; CDR3 DNA: TGTGCCAGCAGCCGAGAGGGACGACTGGACACCGGGGAGCTGTTTTTT; CDR3 protein: CASSREGRLDTGELFF
D gene: -; J gene: TRBJ1-1; V gene: TRBV28; clone size: -; CDR3 DNA: TGTGCCACCCAGAGTCGGGTCGGAACTGAAGCTTTCTTT; CDR3 protein: CATQSRVGTEAFF
D gene: TRBD1; J gene: TRBJ1-4; V gene: TRBV7-8; clone size: -; CDR3 DNA: TGTGCCAGCAGCCAGAGTGTAGGGACAGTGGGAGAAAAACTGTTTTTT; CDR3 protein: CASSQSVGTVGEKLFF
D gene: -; J gene: TRBJ2-7; V gene: TRBV27; clone size: -; CDR3 DNA: TGTGCCAGCAGTTCGCGGGACGGAGGTTACTACGAGCAGTACTTC; CDR3 protein: CASSSRDGGYYEQYF
D gene: -; J gene: TRBJ1-4; V gene: TRBV9; clone size: once; CDR3 DNA: TGTGCCAGCAGCGTCGGTGTTGCACTCAATGAAAAACTGTTTTTT; CDR3 protein: CASSVGVALNEKLFF
D gene: -; J gene: TRBJ2-4; V gene: TRBV28; clone size: once; CDR3 DNA: TGTGCCAGCAGTTTTCGTAGGTCTCTAGCCAAAAACATTCAGTACTTC; CDR3 protein: CASSFRRSLAKNIQYF
D gene: -; J gene: TRBJ2-7; V gene: TRBV6-5; clone size: -; CDR3 DNA: TGTGCCAGCAGTCCCTCTGGCCACGAGCAGTACTTC; CDR3 protein: CASSPSGHEQYF
D gene: -; J gene: TRBJ2-3; V gene: TRBV28; clone size: -; CDR3 DNA: TGTGCCAGCAGCATAGGGGGGGATACGCAGTATTTT; CDR3 protein: CASSIGGDTQYF
D gene: -; J gene: TRBJ1-1; V gene: TRBV19; clone size: -; CDR3 DNA: TGTGCCAGTAGTTGGAGGTTGAACACTGAAGCTTTCTTT; CDR3 protein: CASSWRLNTEAFF
D gene: -; J gene: TRBJ1-2; V gene: TRBV27; clone size: -; CDR3 DNA: TGTGCCAGCAGTTTATCGGTGGGGGGGTTTAACTATGGCTACACCTTC; CDR3 protein: CASSLSVGGFNYGYTF
D gene: -; J gene: TRBJ2-5; V gene: TRBV5-4; clone size: -; CDR3 DNA: TGTGCCAGCAGCCCTGACATGTTCCAAGAGACCCAGTACTTC; CDR3 protein: CASSPDMFQETQYF